This T cell receptor beta chain was profiled in a study of long-term antiretroviral therapy in people with HIV. Study-wide points: HIV repertoires covered narrower CDR3 length ranges than controls did. ART preceded a rise in diversity that nonetheless stayed lower than in transplant donor controls.

immunoSEQ v3.0 was run at survey level. Samples were sequenced targeting about 35,000-55,000 T-cell genomes each. Clones were sequenced by immunoSEQ multiplex PCR, and TCRdb holds only the in-frame ones, with some missing. Of over 30,000 clones detected, roughly 79% appear once; the ten largest clones hold approximately 8.4%. Every participant gave one or more pre-ART and two or more post-ART PBMC samples. Germline V CDR1 and CDR2: KGHSH, LQKENI. The CDR3 has 16 amino acids. J was trimmed by 4 bases and V by 3 bases; bases with no gene match: 3. A word on this clone: Its antigen is unknown.

The clonotype comes from a woman between 45 and 65 years old with HIV. The chain links TRBV18 to TRBJ2-1; 13 nucleotides line up with TRBD2. Here the sequenced sample was unsorted PBMCs, taken 3.1 years after starting antiretroviral therapy. This CDR3 is CASSPTSGGFYNEQFF. The CDR3 DNA follows: TGTGCCAGCTCACCGACTAGCGGGGGGTTTTACAATGAGCAGTTCTTC.